Detailed here is one T cell receptor beta chain. Its specificity is unknown. This entry belongs to a study of T cell responses to AZD1222 COVID-19 vaccine. Regarding the study as a whole: An increase in Spike-specific TCR breadth and depth was observed after two AZD1222 doses. Donors were mostly white British, more females; clonal diversity possibly underestimated. Spike as a whole was targeted by vaccine-associated CD4 TCRs, dominant at 160-218 and 743-854. Reportedly, nearly half the spike-specific TCRs target unmutated variant regions.

The germline V gene encodes CDR1 SEHNR and CDR2 FQNEAQ (reference sequence). The CDR3 contains 10 residues. Trimming cost V 10 bases and J 6 bases, with 6 bases left between them. Method: immunoSEQ multiplex PCR; TCRdb's copy keeps in-frame clones and lacks some. The data hold 45,000 to 70,000 clones, with roughly 90% observed a single time. The TCR originated in an adult who received the AZD1222 COVID-19 vaccine. The sample here was peripheral blood, taken 28 days after the second AZD1222 dose. The V gene is TRBV7-9, the J gene TRBJ1-4; D gene unclear. This CDR3 is CAIQDEKLFF. CDR3 sequence (DNA): TGTGCCATCCAGGATGAAAAACTGTTTTTT.